The clone carrying this T cell receptor (beta chain) was seen a handful of times. Generated by immunoSEQ multiplex PCR, the TCRdb table keeps only in-frame clones and is missing some. The sample lists 90,000 to 150,000 clones, roughly 88% occurring once. The source of the sample is a study of cytomegalovirus exposure and HLA in healthy donors. About the research overall: The platform used for the 120 or so validation repertoires matched that of the roughly 630 first-cohort repertoires, a later analysis reported.

This sequence was found in a woman aged 18 to 35 in good health and CMV-seropositive. The specimen sequenced was PBMCs.

In nucleotides, the CDR3 is TGTGCCAGCAGCTACCCGCCCGCGGGACTGAACACTGAAGCTTTCTTT. Its translation: CASSYPPAGLNTEAFF. The V call is TRBV5-4, the J call TRBJ1-1; TRBD1 is a possible D gene (5 bases). The CDR3 length is 16 residues. Germline CDR1 SGHNT, CDR2 YYREEE (reference sequence). The V and J ends lost 3 bases and 0 bases respectively, with 15 bases between them.